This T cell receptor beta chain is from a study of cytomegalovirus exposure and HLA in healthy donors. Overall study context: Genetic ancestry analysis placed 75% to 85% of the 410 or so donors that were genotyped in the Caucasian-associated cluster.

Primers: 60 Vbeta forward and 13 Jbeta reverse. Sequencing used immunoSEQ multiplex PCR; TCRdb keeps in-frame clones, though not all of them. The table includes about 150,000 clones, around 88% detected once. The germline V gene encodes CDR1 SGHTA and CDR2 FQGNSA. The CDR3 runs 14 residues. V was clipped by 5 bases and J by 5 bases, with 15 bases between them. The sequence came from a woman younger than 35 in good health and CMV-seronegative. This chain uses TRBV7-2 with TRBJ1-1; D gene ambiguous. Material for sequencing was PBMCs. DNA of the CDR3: TGTGCCAGCAGCCCCCGCAAAGGAGGAACTGAAGCTTTCTTT. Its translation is CASSPRKGGTEAFF.